This note documents a single TCR beta chain sequence. Sequencing used immunoSEQ multiplex PCR; TCRdb keeps in-frame clones, though not all of them. The sample includes about 80,000 clones, around 94% of them seen just once. The record originates from a study of OX40 agonist ivuxolimab in advanced cancers. Whole-study context: Prior anti-PD-1, anti-PD-L1 or anti-CTLA-4 therapy did not bar entry, and about 38% had some.

CDR3 size: 15 residues. Germline assignment: CDR1 SGDLS and CDR2 YYNGEE. The ends lost 4 bases at V and 6 bases at J; junction bases unmatched: 8. Sequences were derived from CD4+ or CD8+ T cells sorted from blood, sampled in a trial of the OX40 agonist ivuxolimab. This chain links TRBV9 with TRBJ2-2; TRBD2 agrees at 8 bases. The clonotype originates from an adult with an advanced solid tumor such as melanoma, head and neck, liver or kidney cancer. For the CDR3, the DNA is TGTGCCAGCAGCCCCTCGGGGGGGGGACCCGGGGAGCTGTTTTTT. Protein: CASSPSGGGPGELFF.